This passage covers 28 T cell receptor beta chains from one sample sequenced in a study of T-cell reconstitution after alpha-beta-depleted transplantation in children (dated by TCRdb to 2016 to 2017). The meaning of the sample's treatment or condition label: allogeneic hematopoietic cell transplantation with graft depleted of TCRalphabeta T cells and CD19 B cells. The library came from PCR. Sequenced using an Illumina HiSeq 2500. TCR libraries were prepared with molecular barcoding, using unique molecular identifiers to normalize TCRbeta repertoire quantification. TCRdb cleaned the public reads at Q25 with fastp, built clones with MiXCR and kept in-frame beta chains. Rows merge per CDR3 protein into single entries with the most common DNA and genes. In all, the sample holds fewer than 700,000 distinct CDR3 sequences, and around 13% of those were seen once. The ten biggest clones cover approximately 2% of the sample.

The specimen comprised PBMCs, mostly from graft donor cells, sampled 360 days after TCRalphabeta/CD19-depleted stem cell transplant. The receptors shown here come from a male patient aged 10 to 17 who had a stem cell transplant for acute myeloid leukemia, so the T cells may come from the graft donor.

As DNA, the CDR3 is TGTGCCAGCAGCTTAAAAGTGGGCTGGGGGTCTGAAGCTTTCTTT. The encoded protein is CASSLKVGWGSEAFF. The chain joins TRBV7-3 to TRBJ1-1; tentatively, D is TRBD1 (5 bases). CDR3 length: 15 amino acids. The germline V gene has CDR1 SGHTA and CDR2 FQGTGA. The V end lost 1 base, the J end lost 6 bases, and 15 bases lay between the germline ends.

The V gene is TRBV12-3 or TRBV12-4, the J gene TRBJ1-5; D remains ambiguous. Trimming left V 2 bases short and J 4 bases short, with 12 bases between. The CDR3 covers 15 residues. As DNA, the CDR3 is TGTGCCAGCAGTTTATATTCGCGATTTAATCAGCCCCAGCATTTT. Translation gives CASSLYSRFNQPQHF.

This clonotype was detected a few times. V gene TRBV7-2 combines with J gene TRBJ1-1, with 7 bases that match TRBD1. CDR1 SGHTA and CDR2 FQGNSA come from the germline V gene. J gave up 5 bases and V 0 bases, and 6 bases lay outside the gene matches. This CDR3 region has 15 residues. CDR3 nucleotide sequence: TGTGCCAGCAGCTTAGCACAGGGGCGCAAGACTGAAGCTTTCTTT. This sequence encodes CASSLAQGRKTEAFF.

This clonotype was recorded a few times. This chain connects TRBV10-3 to TRBJ2-7; no clear D gene. The V end lost 5 bases, the J end lost 4 bases, and 6 bases lay between the germline ends. Germline assignment: CDR1 ENHRY and CDR2 SYGVKD. The CDR3 covers 11 residues. CDR3 in amino acids: CAISPGYEQYF. The CDR3 region has the DNA TGTGCCATCAGTCCCGGTTACGAGCAGTACTTC.

The sample holds a few counts of this clonotype. The chain recombines TRBV6-5 with TRBJ2-7; TRBD2 matches at 10 bases. Germline trimming cut 5 bases from V and 3 bases from J; bases unmatched to any gene: 4. In germline, CDR1 is MNHEY, CDR2 SVGAGI. The CDR3 is 14 residues long. The CDR3 loop is CASSNGLAVYEQYF. The CDR3 region has the DNA TGTGCCAGCAGTAACGGACTAGCGGTCTACGAGCAGTACTTC.

The gene calls are TRBV7-9 and TRBJ2-7, with 8 bases aligning to TRBD1. CDR3 length: 15 amino acids. J lost 3 bases, V lost 7 bases, and 11 bases had no gene match. The V gene's germline CDR1 is SEHNR and CDR2 FQNEAQ (reference sequence). The CDR3 sequence: CASTEGDRIDYEQYF. The CDR3, as DNA: TGTGCCAGCACCGAGGGGGACAGGATCGACTACGAGCAGTACTTC.

The table lists this clonotype with many counts. The chain carries TRBV12-3 or TRBV12-4 and TRBJ2-5, with D hard to call. The CDR3 contains 14 residues. With 6 bases removed from V and 2 bases from J, the gap between germline ends came to 13 bases. The DNA of the CDR3 is TGTGCCAGCAGGACAAAGACGGGTCAAGAGACCCAGTACTTC. It yields the protein CASRTKTGQETQYF.

This clonotype was counted ten times or more. The chain is built from TRBV7-2 and TRBJ2-1; D unresolved. Germline V gene lookup returns CDR1 SGHTA and CDR2 FQGNSA. Between the trimmed V and J ends, which lost 5 bases and 7 bases, there was a span of 15 bases. The CDR3 loop spans 14 amino acids. The chain's CDR3 is CASSPNLPRNEQFF. CDR3 nucleotides: TGTGCCAGCAGCCCCAACCTCCCGAGGAATGAGCAGTTCTTC.

With respect to this clonotype: This could be a read error, since a much larger clone is one nucleotide away. Likely a read error: the CDR3 ends without its conserved phenylalanine or tryptophan. The rearrangement links TRBV20-1 to TRBJ2-7; 8 positions match TRBD1. In germline, CDR1 is DFQATT, CDR2 SNEGSKA (reference sequence). This CDR3 is 12 amino acids long. V was clipped by 3 bases and J by 5 bases; unmatched bases: 3. The CDR3 coding sequence is TGCAGTGCTAGCTGGACAGGGAACGAGCAGTACTAC. Amino acids: CSASWTGNEQYY.

This clonotype was seen a few times. The DNA of the CDR3 is TGTGCCAGCAGCTTAAATACGGGCGGTAGCAATCAGCCCCAGCATTTT. Its protein is CASSLNTGGSNQPQHF. V and J are TRBV11-2 and TRBJ1-5; D is undetermined. Trimming removed 2 bases at V and 0 bases at J, with 11 bases between. Germline V CDR1 and CDR2: SGHAT, FQNNGV. The CDR3 extends over 16 amino acids.

Here the CDR3 reads CASSPGLAGVEAYNEQFF. The DNA of the CDR3 is TGTGCCAGCAGTCCGGGACTAGCGGGAGTCGAGGCCTACAATGAGCAGTTCTTC. The chain uses TRBV11-2 and TRBJ2-1, with TRBD2 matching over 14 bases. Germline CDR1 SGHAT, CDR2 FQNNGV. V was clipped by 6 bases and J by 2 bases; unmatched bases: 9. This CDR3 region has 18 residues.

This clonotype was found a few times. The J gene is TRBJ2-1, the V gene TRBV24-1, with D perhaps assigned TRBD1 or TRBD2 (5 bases each). Germline-derived CDR1 and CDR2 are KGHDR and SFDVKD. The CDR3 loop spans 15 amino acids. Trimming shortened V by 2 bases and J by 2 bases, and 9 bases separated the two germline ends. CDR3 coding DNA: TGTGCCACCAGTGATTCGGGGCCCCCCTACAATGAGCAGTTCTTC. Protein product: CATSDSGPPYNEQFF.

The chain links TRBV28 to TRBJ2-7, with D unclear. Trimming pared 7 bases from V and 6 bases from J, leaving 16 bases between. CDR1 is MDHEN, CDR2 SYDVKM, per germline. The CDR3 covers 13 residues. CDR3 sequence (DNA): TGTGCCAGCACGGTTGCCGATCTGGGCGAGCAGTACTTC. Translating gives CASTVADLGEQYF.

The chain is built from TRBV28 and TRBJ2-3; D ambiguous. The length of the CDR3 is 15 residues. The germline V and J ends were trimmed by 10 bases and 2 bases, with 19 bases remaining between them. The V gene's germline CDR1 is MDHEN and CDR2 SYDVKM. CDR3: CATVGSSPSTDTQYF. In DNA form, the CDR3 reads TGTGCCACGGTGGGCTCATCCCCATCCACAGATACGCAGTATTTT.

The chain employs TRBV2 and TRBJ2-1; 13 nucleotides line up with TRBD2. Unmatched junction bases numbered 8, after V lost 6 bases and J lost 0 bases. Germline values: CDR1 SNHLY, CDR2 FYNNEI. The CDR3 is made up of 18 amino acids. CDR3: CASRKTSGRPSSYNEQFF. Here the CDR3 DNA reads TGTGCCAGCAGAAAGACTAGCGGGAGGCCCAGCTCCTACAATGAGCAGTTCTTC.

The chain has TRBV6-4 and TRBJ2-7, with D uncertain. Germline loops: CDR1 MRHNA, CDR2 SNTAGT. V was shortened by 5 bases and J by 3 bases, with 11 bases between the two germline ends. The CDR3 has 13 residues. The CDR3 region is CASSSAGSYEQYF. The CDR3 DNA reads as TGTGCCAGCAGTTCAGCAGGAAGCTACGAGCAGTACTTC.

This clonotype was recorded many times. The V call is TRBV4-2, the J call TRBJ1-1; no clear D. From germline, CDR1 is LGHNA and CDR2 YNFKEQ. V gave up 3 bases and J gave up 3 bases, with 17 bases separating them. The CDR3 covers 16 residues. The CDR3 loop is CASSQKLTLGDTEAFF. The CDR3 DNA is TGTGCCAGCAGCCAGAAATTAACTCTCGGGGACACTGAAGCTTTCTTT.

The J gene is TRBJ2-3, the V gene TRBV20-1; the D call may be TRBD1 or TRBD2 (6 bases each). The CDR3 runs to 13 residues. The germline CDR1 and CDR2 sequences are DFQATT and SNEGSKA (reference sequence). For the CDR3, the DNA is TGCAGCGCAACCGGGGGCGGCGCAGATACGCAGTATTTT. This translates into CSATGGGADTQYF.

This clonotype appeared a few times. The chain uses TRBV2 and TRBJ1-2, with TRBD1 matching 11 bases. This CDR3 region has 15 residues. The germline gives CDR1 SNHLY, CDR2 FYNNEI. The V gene end was trimmed by 6 bases and the J gene end by 1 base; junction bases not matched to a gene: 4. CDR3 sequence reads: CASRGTGGVNYGYTF. The CDR3 coding sequence is TGTGCCAGCAGGGGGACAGGGGGGGTTAACTATGGCTACACCTTC.

This clonotype was counted at least ten times. This sequence joins TRBV7-2 and TRBJ2-2; D is unclear. V was shortened by 5 bases and J by 2 bases, with 6 bases between the two germline ends. The CDR3 loop spans 13 amino acids. CDR1 is SGHTA, CDR2 FQGNSA, per germline. CDR3 in amino acids: CASSDINTGELFF. The CDR3 DNA follows: TGTGCCAGCAGCGACATCAACACCGGGGAGCTGTTTTTT.

This clonotype was counted only a few times. V usage is TRBV4-3 and J usage is TRBJ2-7; D unclear. Germline CDR1 reads LGHNA; CDR2 reads YSLEER. The CDR3 contains 14 residues. V gave up 4 bases and J gave up 3 bases, with 13 bases separating them. CDR3 nucleotide sequence: TGCGCCAGCAGCCCACAACGTAGTTTCTACGAGCAGTACTTC. This codes for CASSPQRSFYEQYF.

Only a few counts were recorded for this clonotype. The chain recombines TRBV7-3 with TRBJ2-1; the match to TRBD1 covers 8 bases. The CDR3 length is 15 residues. From germline, CDR1 is SGHTA and CDR2 FQGTGA. V shed 1 base, J shed 3 bases, and the junction held 2 bases outside the gene matches. The CDR3 spells CASSLIGTGYNEQFF. In DNA, the CDR3 is TGTGCCAGCAGCTTAATTGGGACAGGCTACAATGAGCAGTTCTTC.

This clonotype has more than one count but fewer than ten. This rearrangement joins TRBV10-3 to TRBJ1-5; possible D gene TRBD1, 6 bases. There are 16 residues in the CDR3. V was clipped by 11 bases and J by 0 bases, with 20 bases between them. The germline V gene has CDR1 ENHRY and CDR2 SYGVKD. The CDR3 DNA sequence: TGTGCCGCCGGGTCGGGGGGGCTCTATAGCAATCAGCCCCAGCATTTT. It yields the protein CAAGSGGLYSNQPQHF.

V and J are TRBV29-1 and TRBJ2-3; 9 bases align to TRBD1. Germline V gene lookup returns CDR1 SQVTM and CDR2 ANQGSEA. The CDR3 contains 14 residues. Trimming removed 8 bases from V and 2 bases from J; junction bases left unmatched: 8. Here the CDR3 reads CSLTDRGATDTQYF. The CDR3 nucleotides are TGCAGCCTCACCGACAGGGGGGCCACAGATACGCAGTATTTT.

A few counts support this clonotype. The chain carries TRBV29-1 and TRBJ2-3; D not resolved. This CDR3 contains 12 residues. V lost 6 bases, J lost 2 bases, and 9 bases lay in between. The germline V gene has CDR1 SQVTM and CDR2 ANQGSEA. The CDR3 region has the DNA TGCAGCGTGTACCTTCCCACAGATACGCAGTATTTT. Translation: CSVYLPTDTQYF.

The chain couples TRBV30 to TRBJ2-1; 11 nucleotides match TRBD2. The CDR3 loop spans 13 amino acids. Per germline, CDR1 GTSNPN and CDR2 SVGIG (reference sequence). V trimming: 4 bases; J trimming: 5 bases; junction bases outside the gene matches: 1. DNA of the CDR3: TGTGCCTGGAAGGGACTAGCGGACAATGAGCAGTTCTTC. Translation: CAWKGLADNEQFF.

The V call is TRBV11-2, the J call TRBJ2-2; the D is unclear. Looked up from germline, CDR1 is SGHAT and CDR2 is FQNNGV. Trimming stripped 5 bases from V and 1 base from J, with 8 bases between. The CDR3 is 14 amino acids. As DNA, the CDR3 is TGTGCCAGCAGCGACGTCAAGAACACCGGGGAGCTGTTTTTT. This encodes CASSDVKNTGELFF.

This clonotype was counted between two and nine times. The chain recombines TRBV15 with TRBJ2-1; no clear D gene. This CDR3 contains 15 residues. The V end lost 0 bases, the J end lost 2 bases, and 8 bases lay between the germline ends. CDR1 LNHNV and CDR2 YYDKDF come from the germline V gene (reference sequence). This CDR3 is CATSRDQATYNEQFF. The CDR3 DNA reads TGTGCCACCAGCAGAGATCAGGCTACCTACAATGAGCAGTTCTTC.